This T cell receptor beta chain was obtained from a study of shared clonotypes between healthy human individuals. The naive CD8 subset, CD45RO-negative cells positively selected for CCR7, excluded terminally differentiated effector memory CD45RA+ cells. Measured with immunoSEQ multiplex PCR; TCRdb has only the in-frame clones, and not every one. This sample yields about 2.1 million clones, of which 90% to 95% are seen a single time; roughly 1.7% belongs to the top ten. The sample consisted of naive CD8+ T cells from PBMCs. The clonotype was recovered from a man aged 18 to 29 in good health. Some clones in this sample may be carry-over from other donors' samples.

CDR3 bases: TGCGCCAGCAGCGTGAATGGACTAGCCGTTACAGATACGCAGTATTTT. Protein product: CASSVNGLAVTDTQYF. The genes are TRBV5-1 and TRBJ2-3, with TRBD2 matching 8 bases. Trimming cost V 4 bases and J 3 bases; bases outside gene matches: 10. CDR1 is SGHRS, CDR2 YFSETQ, per germline. The CDR3 covers 16 residues.